The 31 T cell receptor beta chains presented below share a single source sample, sequenced in a study of blood T cell repertoires in COVID-19. Sequenced by immunoSEQ multiplex PCR; TCRdb stores in-frame clones only, minus some. The table has about 150,000 clones, 75% to 90% seen once. The material sequenced was peripheral blood. The source of these receptors is a woman aged 40 to 50 with acute or convalescent COVID-19.

The chain is built from TRBV19 and TRBJ1-5, with D perhaps matching TRBD1 (5 bases). This CDR3 contains 15 residues. V was clipped by 6 bases and J by 6 bases, with 18 bases between them. In germline, CDR1 is LNHDA, CDR2 SQIVND (reference sequence). In DNA form, the CDR3 reads TGTGCCAGTAGGTATATGGGGGGGGAAAGTCAGCCCCAGCATTTT. It specifies CASRYMGGESQPQHF.

This clone was counted only a few times. The CDR3 region has the DNA TGTGCCACCAGTGATACTAGCGGGGGAGTAAACTCCTACGAGCAGTACTTC. Translating gives CATSDTSGGVNSYEQYF. This sequence joins TRBV24-1 and TRBJ2-7; 11 positions agree with TRBD2. The junction had 6 bases not matched to a gene; V was cut back by 3 bases and J by 0 bases. Germline V gives CDR1 KGHDR, CDR2 SFDVKD. This CDR3 is built from 17 residues.

The chain uses TRBV11-2 and TRBJ2-2; TRBD2 agrees at 7 bases. The CDR3 consists of 15 residues. V lost 3 bases and J lost 7; bases outside the gene matches: 8. Germline V gene data show CDR1 as SGHAT and CDR2 as FQNNGV. CDR3 sequence: CASSFNGGFLGELFF. CDR3 coding DNA: TGTGCCAGCAGCTTCAACGGGGGGTTTCTCGGGGAGCTGTTTTTT.

This clone appeared a single time. The genes are TRBV9 and TRBJ1-2; D remains ambiguous. V was cut by 0 bases and J by 0 bases, with 12 bases left in between. Germline lookup yields CDR1 SGDLS and CDR2 YYNGEE. This CDR3 is built from 16 residues. The CDR3 protein is CASSVDSGIANYGYTF. The CDR3 DNA is TGTGCCAGCAGCGTAGATTCGGGAATCGCTAACTATGGCTACACCTTC.

This clone was seen only a few times. The chain joins TRBV12-3 or TRBV12-4 to TRBJ1-5; D is ambiguous. The CDR3 loop spans 11 amino acids. Trimming stripped 4 bases from V and 9 bases from J, with 7 bases between. This CDR3 reads CASSSGGPQHF. The CDR3 DNA follows: TGTGCCAGCAGTTCAGGTGGGCCCCAGCATTTT.

The chain's CDR3 is CASSSLAAIDTQYF. CDR3 in DNA: TGTGCCAGCAGCTCACTAGCGGCGATAGATACGCAGTATTTT. V gene TRBV6-6 combines with J gene TRBJ2-3; 8 bases map to TRBD2. V shed 6 bases, J shed 5 bases, and the junction held 7 bases outside the gene matches. Germline CDR1 MNHNY, CDR2 SVGAGI (reference sequence). CDR3 length equals 14 residues.

The J gene is TRBJ1-2, the V gene TRBV6-5; 10 bases map to TRBD1. Germline assignment: CDR1 MNHEY and CDR2 SVGAGI. V lost 6 bases and J lost 2; bases outside the gene matches: 6. This CDR3 spans 15 amino acids. The CDR3: CASSPEGQGNYGYTF. CDR3 nucleotide sequence: TGTGCCAGCAGCCCCGAGGGACAGGGGAACTATGGCTACACCTTC.

The chain uses TRBV30 and TRBJ1-1; the D gene is possibly TRBD1 (5 bases). Germline V gene sequence: CDR1 GTSNPN, CDR2 SVGIG (reference sequence). The V gene lost 0 bases and the J gene lost 5 bases, with 10 bases spanning the gap. This CDR3 comprises 13 residues. The CDR3 DNA sequence: TGTGCCTGGAGTGTCAGGGATCAGACTGAAGCTTTCTTT. This codes for CAWSVRDQTEAFF.

The gene calls are TRBV6-4 and TRBJ1-6; D unclear. V lost 3 bases and J 9 bases, leaving 12 bases between the germline ends. Looked up from germline, CDR1 is MRHNA and CDR2 is SNTAGT. CDR3 size: 14 residues. The CDR3 sequence is CASSEDNDGSPLHF. CDR3 nucleotide sequence: TGTGCCAGCAGTGAAGACAACGACGGTTCACCCCTCCACTTT.

The CDR3 bases are TGTGCCTGGAGTTGGCATTCACCCCTCCACTTT. Translation: CAWSWHSPLHF. J is TRBJ1-6 and V is TRBV30; no reliable D call. From germline, CDR1 is GTSNPN and CDR2 SVGIG (reference sequence). Trimming cost V 2 bases and J 8 bases, with 4 bases left between them. The CDR3 contains 11 residues.

This clone was observed once. The gene calls are TRBV10-1 and TRBJ2-7, with TRBD1 matching 8 bases. Germline V gene sequence: CDR1 WNHNN, CDR2 SYGVQD (reference sequence). The V gene end was trimmed by 5 bases and the J gene end by 3 bases; junction bases not matched to a gene: 6. CDR3 size: 14 residues. The CDR3 DNA sequence: TGCGCCAGCAGTAAGACAGGGGCAGGCTACGAGCAGTACTTC. It yields the protein CASSKTGAGYEQYF.

The chain combines TRBV19 with TRBJ2-1; tentative D call: TRBD1 (5 bases). Germline V gene data show CDR1 as LNHDA and CDR2 as SQIVND (reference sequence). V was clipped by 6 bases and J by 0 bases, with 18 bases between them. CDR3 length: 17 residues. The DNA for the CDR3 is TGTGCCAGTAGGGGATGGGGCTACCAAATCTCCTACAATGAGCAGTTCTTC. This sequence encodes CASRGWGYQISYNEQFF.

This clone was observed a single time. CDR3 protein: CASSLVLGQDTQYF. DNA of the CDR3: TGTGCCAGCAGTTTAGTATTGGGACAAGATACGCAGTATTTT. This rearrangement joins TRBV27 to TRBJ2-3; TRBD1 might be the D (6 bases). Trimming shortened V by 2 bases and J by 5 bases, and 11 bases separated the two germline ends. Germline CDR1 is MNHEY and CDR2 is SMNVEV (reference sequence). The CDR3 spans 14 residues.

This rearrangement joins TRBV3-1 (or the pseudogene TRBV3-2) to TRBJ2-2; 12 bases agree with TRBD2. The CDR3 runs 16 residues. Germline-derived CDR1 and CDR2 are LGHDT and YNNKEL (reference sequence). V lost 3 bases and J lost 6; bases outside the gene matches: 5. CDR3 nucleotides: TGTGCCAGCAGCCAGAGTCTAGCGGGAGGGCCCGGGGAGCTGTTTTTT. It encodes CASSQSLAGGPGELFF.

The V call is TRBV11-3, the J call TRBJ2-7, with 9 positions matching TRBD1. The CDR3 is made up of 16 amino acids. V dropped 5 bases and J dropped 6; count of bases not matched to a gene: 14. The germline CDR1 and CDR2 sequences are SGHNT and YENEEA. The CDR3 nucleotides are TGTGCCAGCAGCCCCGACGGGCACAGGGGGCGGTTCGAGCAGTACTTC. It translates to CASSPDGHRGRFEQYF.

This clone came up a few times. The rearrangement links TRBV9 to TRBJ1-6, with 7 positions matching TRBD1. The CDR3 spans 15 residues. Losses at the gene ends were 0 bases for V and 7 bases for J; bases not matched to a gene: 4. The germline gives CDR1 SGDLS, CDR2 YYNGEE. CDR3 DNA sequence: TGTGCCAGCAGCGTAGTAGGGGACAGCAATTCACCCCTCCACTTT. As protein: CASSVVGDSNSPLHF.

This chain uses TRBV6-1 with TRBJ2-3, with 8 bases identical to TRBD2. Unmatched junction bases numbered 6, after V lost 3 bases and J lost 4 bases. Per the germline V gene, CDR1 is MNHNS and CDR2 is SASEGT. This CDR3 contains 15 residues. CDR3 residues: CASSERGVGADTQYF. In DNA form, the CDR3 reads TGTGCCAGCAGTGAGCGGGGGGTTGGCGCAGATACGCAGTATTTT.

The V call is TRBV7-8, the J call TRBJ2-3, with TRBD2 matching 11 bases. The CDR3 loop spans 19 amino acids. CDR1 is SGHVS, CDR2 FQNEAQ, per germline. J was trimmed by 1 base and V by 3 bases; bases with no gene match: 12. Here the CDR3 DNA reads TGTGCCAGCAGCTTGACGTTGATAGCGGGAGGGCGGGGCACAGATACGCAGTATTTT. Amino acid sequence: CASSLTLIAGGRGTDTQYF. The variable domain in full, completed from reference TRBV7-8 and TRBJ2-3, reads GAGVSQSPRYKVAKRGQDVALRCDPISGHVSLFWYQQALGQGPEFLTYFQNEAQLDKSGLPSDRFFAERPEGSVSTLKIQRTQQEDSAVYLCASSLTLIAGGRGTDTQYFGPGTRLTVL.

The chain recombines TRBV2 with TRBJ2-1, with D tentatively TRBD2 (7 bases). With 7 bases removed from V and 5 bases from J, the gap between germline ends came to 18 bases. The germline V gene has CDR1 SNHLY and CDR2 FYNNEI. The CDR3 has 15 residues. The CDR3 reads CASTQGGGMHNEQFF. CDR3 nucleotide sequence: TGTGCCAGCACCCAAGGGGGGGGAATGCACAATGAGCAGTTCTTC.

This sequence joins TRBV19 and TRBJ2-1; 12 bases line up with TRBD2. The junction had 6 bases not matched to a gene; V was cut back by 5 bases and J by 4 bases. Germline V gives CDR1 LNHDA, CDR2 SQIVND (reference sequence). The CDR3 is made up of 16 amino acids. This CDR3 reads CASSPTTSGGYNEQFF. DNA for the CDR3: TGTGCCAGTAGTCCGACGACTAGCGGGGGATACAATGAGCAGTTCTTC. Full variable domain (missing parts from reference TRBV19 and TRBJ2-1): DGGITQSPKYLFRKEGQNVTLSCEQNLNHDAMYWYRQDPGQGLRLIYYSQIVNDFQKGDIAEGYSVSREKKESFPLTVTSAQKNPTAFYLCASSPTTSGGYNEQFFGPGTRLTVL.

This clone was picked up one time. This chain connects TRBV5-6 to TRBJ1-4, with 7 bases fitting TRBD1. The CDR3 has 14 residues. Germline V gives CDR1 SGHDT, CDR2 YYEEEE. V shed 4 bases and J 7 bases; nucleotides not matched to a gene: 7. CDR3 sequence (DNA): TGTGCCAGCAGCACCGGGACAGTGGGTGAAAAACTGTTTTTT. Amino acid sequence: CASSTGTVGEKLFF.

The V and J genes are TRBV19 and TRBJ2-1; 7 bases align to TRBD1. Losses at the gene ends were 4 bases for V and 9 bases for J; bases not matched to a gene: 9. CDR1 and CDR2 (germline): LNHDA, SQIVND (reference sequence). This CDR3 contains 14 residues. The CDR3 DNA sequence: TGTGCCAGTAGTAAGGGACAGAGGCCCACTGAGCAGTTCTTC. Amino acid sequence: CASSKGQRPTEQFF.

CDR3 residues: CASSWRDTGELFF. As DNA, the CDR3 is TGTGCCAGCAGTTGGAGGGACACCGGGGAGCTGTTTTTT. The chain employs TRBV12-3 or TRBV12-4 and TRBJ2-2, with D tentatively TRBD2 (6 bases). Trimming cost V 4 bases and J 3 bases, with 6 bases left between them. The CDR3 totals 13 residues.

The chain links TRBV5-6 to TRBJ2-1; 11 nucleotides line up with TRBD2. With 2 bases clipped from V and 8 bases from J, the junction kept 15 bases outside the gene matches. Germline CDR1 is SGHDT and CDR2 is YYEEEE. This CDR3 has 18 residues. The chain's CDR3 is CASSLTSGSYAMGDEQFF. The CDR3 nucleotides are TGTGCCAGCAGCTTAACTAGCGGGAGCTACGCGATGGGGGATGAGCAGTTCTTC.

This clone was seen a handful of times. The chain employs TRBV7-9 and TRBJ2-2, with TRBD2 as a possible D gene (7 bases). Per the germline V gene, CDR1 is SEHNR and CDR2 is FQNEAQ (reference sequence). The CDR3 covers 15 residues. With 6 bases removed from V and 4 bases from J, the gap between germline ends came to 15 bases. The CDR3 is CASSPSGGLTGELFF. CDR3 bases: TGTGCCAGCAGTCCCTCGGGGGGCCTCACCGGGGAGCTGTTTTTT.

CDR3 loop: CASSSWTGIADEQYF. The CDR3 DNA is TGTGCCAGCAGCTCCTGGACAGGGATCGCCGACGAGCAGTACTTC. The chain recombines TRBV11-2 with TRBJ2-7; 8 positions match TRBD1. The length of the CDR3 is 15 residues. The trim removed 4 bases at V and 5 bases at J, leaving 10 bases unmatched. The germline CDR1 and CDR2 sequences are SGHAT and FQNNGV. Looking up the rest from reference TRBV11-2 and TRBJ2-7 gives the full variable domain: EAGVAQSPRYKIIEKRQSVAFWCNPISGHATLYWYQQILGQGPKLLIQFQNNGVVDDSQLPKDRFSAERLKGVDSTLKIQPAKLEDSAVYLCASSSWTGIADEQYFGPGTRLTVT.

The genes are TRBV4-1 and TRBJ1-2; D might be TRBD1 (6 bases). Deletions cut 1 base from V and 6 bases from J, with 9 bases between. This CDR3 comprises 13 residues. Looked up from germline, CDR1 is MGHRA and CDR2 is YSYEKL. The CDR3 DNA is TGCGCCAGCAGCCAAGGGTCAGGGGATGGCTACACCTTC. Protein: CASSQGSGDGYTF.

The chain employs TRBV7-6 and TRBJ1-1; D is uncertain. The germline V gene encodes CDR1 SGHVS and CDR2 FNYEAQ. The CDR3 length is 13 residues. V was pared by 0 bases and J by 3 bases, with 5 bases between. The CDR3 region is CASSLAGDTEAFF. The CDR3 nucleotides are TGTGCCAGCAGCTTAGCCGGGGACACTGAAGCTTTCTTT.

The DNA of the CDR3 is TGTGCCAGCAGCTTGTTGGTAGCCGGAAGCACAGATACGCAGTATTTT. It is translated as CASSLLVAGSTDTQYF. The chain uses TRBV5-4 and TRBJ2-3, with D unclear. The CDR3 sequence is 16 residues long. Deletions cut 1 base from V and 0 bases from J, with 12 bases between. CDR1 SGHNT and CDR2 YYREEE come from the germline V gene (reference sequence). Filled out from reference TRBV5-4 and TRBJ2-3, the complete variable domain reads ETGVTQSPTHLIKTRGQQVTLRCSSQSGHNTVSWYQQALGQGPQFIFQYYREEENGRGNFPPRFSGLQFPNYSSELNVNALELDDSALYLCASSLLVAGSTDTQYFGPGTRLTVL.

This sequence joins TRBV28 and TRBJ2-7; 12 nucleotides agree with TRBD2. The CDR3 contains 16 residues. Looked up from germline, CDR1 is MDHEN and CDR2 is SYDVKM. J was trimmed by 4 bases and V by 2 bases; bases with no gene match: 6. The CDR3 sequence: CASSLGLAGGPYEQYF. The CDR3, as DNA: TGTGCCAGCAGTTTAGGGCTAGCGGGGGGGCCGTACGAGCAGTACTTC.

V gene TRBV19 combines with J gene TRBJ2-2, with D perhaps TRBD1 (5 bases). Germline CDR1 LNHDA, CDR2 SQIVND (reference sequence). The CDR3 is made up of 15 amino acids. Trimming pared 5 bases from V and 4 bases from J, leaving 14 bases between. The CDR3 is CASSSNQGFTGELFF. As DNA, the CDR3 is TGTGCCAGTAGTTCCAACCAGGGTTTCACCGGGGAGCTGTTTTTT.